This TCR beta chain was identified during a study of identical twins (dated by TCRdb to 2016 to 2018). Notes on the research overall: To test whether fetal clonotypes persist, this study deep-sequenced TCR alpha and beta repertoires from monozygotic twins, from unrelated adults of various ages, and from cord blood. Replicate twin experiments were performed at different times using different library preparation protocols to rule out contamination. General findings and caveats noted by the study authors: In beta out-of-frame sequences, excess twin sharing was weaker, because having fewer shared sequences lowered the signal-to-noise ratio. Because the same donors could not be followed over many years, conclusions were based on cross-sectional statistical analysis. Zero-insertion analyses could be partly confounded by invariant T cells such as MAIT and iNKT, although diverse VJ usage argued against such confounding for most clonotypes. Compared with coincidental sharing between unrelated individuals, out-of-frame TCR alpha sequences shared between twins had an excess of sequences with low generation probability. Recombination models systematically underestimated out-of-frame TCR alpha sharing in monozygotic twins but agreed with sharing between unrelated individuals. Abundant cord blood beta clonotypes had fewer insertions, young adult naive repertoires showed a similar but weaker trend, and memory repertoires showed no such trend.

Library preparation used 5' RACE. Reads for this sample came from an Illumina HiSeq 2000. A universal primer binding site was introduced by template switching, and a unique molecular identifier was present in the final cDNA, enabling accurate counting of TCR cDNA molecules. Specific primers in the conserved constant-segment region were used to synthesize first-strand cDNA for the TCR alpha and beta chains. Each cDNA library was double barcoded, with a SMART-Mk sample barcode plus Illumina barcodes, to control for contamination. TruSeq adapter sequences, together with Illumina sample barcodes, were added in two successive PCR steps. Sequencing of the TCR alpha and beta cDNA libraries was done on the Illumina HiSeq platform using custom primers. In the authors' own workflow: Raw reads were processed with MiGEC to extract unique molecular identifiers, and MiXCR was used to determine CDR3 positions. For each individual, recombination models were inferred using an EM algorithm with the repgenHMM and IGoR tools. The tcR package in R was used for shared clonotype analysis, with sharing normalized by the product of cloneset sizes. To study raw recombination free of thymic and clonal selection effects, out-of-frame nonproductive sequences were analyzed. TCRdb trimmed the raw reads at Q25, called clones with MiXCR and kept productive beta chains. Under each unique CDR3 protein, matching rows form one entry showing the most common genes and DNA. The V and J calls were not made by the authors but by TCRdb's processing. The sample table lists under 800,000 distinct CDR3 sequences, roughly 20% of them with a count of one. The ten largest make up roughly 4.3% of the sample.

The junction carries 12 bases between V and J, which are trimmed by 2 bases and 4 bases respectively. The CDR3 covers 15 residues, taking in both the cysteine and the phenylalanine. Of the read, only the CDR3 DNA is kept; its 45 bases are in frame from base 1. Every donor was a healthy Caucasian. The twin cohort consisted of three pairs of female monozygotic twins, all aged about 18 to 29 years. The RNA used for TCR libraries was isolated from peripheral blood mononuclear cells. Regarding this clonotype: The antigen this receptor binds is unknown. No base qualities exist here, and no much larger clone lies one base off it.

A further study also used this sample, focusing on T cells expressing NK-cell markers. The second paper further reports: About eight donors provided sorted CD3+CD56+NKG2C+, CD3+CD56+NKG2C- and CD3+CD56-NKG2C+ T-cell subsets, whose TCR beta-chain repertoires were profiled. Most of the eight sequenced donors were HCMV-seropositive and one was HCMV-seronegative. To restrict sorting to alphabetaTCR-expressing T cells, an anti-gammadeltaTCR antibody was added in several experiments. In six donors, the dominant CD3+CD56+NKG2C+ clonotypes ranked among the top 10 CD8+ clonotypes, making up about 1.0-7.5% of CD8+ T cells. Those dominant clonotypes were again the most abundant among CD3+CD56-NKG2C+ cells in a few donors, at about 28.3-65%. Whether the expanded NKG2C-expressing T cell clones were specific for HCMV antigens remained unclear. Randomly selected healthy volunteers, three men and five women, were used as the eight sequenced donors. To determine HCMV serostatus, a commercial ELISA kit was used to detect HCMV-specific IgG in serum. For about 6 donors, bulk peripheral blood T-cell repertoires were additionally sequenced from unsorted PBMC. MIGEC was used to demultiplex reads and group reads by UMI, and MiTCR was used to assemble and quantify clonotypes. To exclude erroneous sequences, any TCR cDNA sequence not supported by at least two reads was discarded. The tcR package was used for downstream repertoire analysis, and clonotypes were matched between fractions using CDR3 nucleotide sequence together with V segment. Antigen specificity was annotated against VDJdb with VDJmatch, allowing one amino acid substitution in CDR3.

This sequence was found in a woman under 30 in good health. The rearrangement combines TRBV12-3 or TRBV12-4 with TRBJ2-1, with the D gene not confidently named. The sample taken for sequencing was PBMCs. CDR3 reads: CASSLLLLTYNEQFF. The nucleotide sequence is TGTGCCAGCAGTTTACTCCTCCTTACATACAATGAGCAGTTCTTC.